The 28 T cell receptor beta chains in this list originate from one sample, sequenced in a study of OX40 agonist ivuxolimab in advanced cancers. Receptor libraries were prepared by the immunoSEQ multiplex PCR assay. TCRdb mirrors the immuneACCESS table, restricted to in-frame sequences. Some clones are absent from its copies; in checked studies, under half trace to an unresolved V gene, and the reason for the others is unknown. For this sample there are some 70,000 clones; 80% to 95% appear just once. The top ten clonotypes cover about 1% of the sample. The sequencing here drew on CD4+ or CD8+ T cells sorted from blood, taken in a trial of the OX40 agonist ivuxolimab. Receptor source: an adult with an advanced solid tumor such as melanoma, head and neck, liver or kidney cancer.

This clone was observed a single time. The chain has TRBV30 and TRBJ2-3, with 13 bases that match TRBD2. Losses at the gene ends were 0 bases for V and 1 base for J; bases not matched to a gene: 1. Germline CDR1 GTSNPN, CDR2 SVGIG (reference sequence). This CDR3 region has 16 residues. The CDR3 reads CAWSVGLAGGTDTQYF. Written as DNA, the CDR3 is TGTGCCTGGAGTGTCGGACTAGCGGGGGGCACAGATACGCAGTATTTT.

The gene calls are TRBV4-2 and TRBJ2-5, with 13 bases matching TRBD2. Germline V lookup: CDR1 LGHNA, CDR2 YNFKEQ. Trimming removed 4 bases from V and 4 bases from J; junction bases left unmatched: 9. The CDR3 is 17 amino acids. DNA for the CDR3: TGTGCCAGCAGCCTGGGACTAGCGGGGAGCGGAGGAGAGACCCAGTACTTC. Protein product: CASSLGLAGSGGETQYF.

This chain links TRBV30 with TRBJ2-2; 9 nucleotides match TRBD1. The germline gives CDR1 GTSNPN, CDR2 SVGIG (reference sequence). Trimming removed 3 bases from V and 8 bases from J; junction bases left unmatched: 4. CDR3 length: 13 residues. This CDR3 is CAWRKQGAGELFF. Here the CDR3 DNA reads TGTGCCTGGAGAAAACAGGGGGCTGGGGAGCTGTTTTTT. Using reference TRBV30 and TRBJ2-2 for the parts outside the CDR3, the full variable domain is SQTIHQWPATLVQPVGSPLSLECTVEGTSNPNLYWYRQAAGRGLQLLFYSVGIGQISSEVPQNLSASRPQDRQFILSSKKLLLSDSGFYLCAWRKQGAGELFFGEGSRLTVL.

The rearrangement links TRBV28 to TRBJ2-2; 11 bases are a match to TRBD2. This CDR3 spans 16 amino acids. Germline V CDR1 and CDR2: MDHEN, SYDVKM. The V segment lost 6 bases and the J segment 2 bases; nucleotides outside the gene matches: 5. CDR3 sequence (DNA): TGTGCCAGCAGCTGGACTAGCGGGCGCAACACCGGGGAGCTGTTTTTT. Translated, it gives CASSWTSGRNTGELFF.

The chain combines TRBV30 with TRBJ1-1; TRBD1 aligns across 8 bases. With V trimmed by 0 bases and J by 3 bases, 0 bases remained unmatched. The CDR3 has 13 amino acids. Germline assignment: CDR1 GTSNPN and CDR2 SVGIG (reference sequence). Here the CDR3 reads CAWSVTGDTEAFF. CDR3 DNA sequence: TGTGCCTGGAGTGTGACAGGGGACACTGAAGCTTTCTTT. Combining the CDR3 with reference TRBV30 and TRBJ1-1 gives the whole variable domain SQTIHQWPATLVQPVGSPLSLECTVEGTSNPNLYWYRQAAGRGLQLLFYSVGIGQISSEVPQNLSASRPQDRQFILSSKKLLLSDSGFYLCAWSVTGDTEAFFGQGTRLTVV.

The chain uses TRBV7-2 and TRBJ1-5; 9 bases match TRBD1. Germline loops: CDR1 SGHTA, CDR2 FQGNSA. The CDR3 has 15 residues. J lost 4 bases, V lost 2 bases, and 3 bases had no gene match. The CDR3 loop is CASSLKTGGNQPQHF. The CDR3 DNA reads as TGTGCCAGCAGCTTAAAGACAGGGGGAAATCAGCCCCAGCATTTT.

V gene TRBV11-3 combines with J gene TRBJ2-3; D is undetermined. Trimming left V 5 bases short and J 0 bases short, with 9 bases between. There are 14 residues in the CDR3. Germline loops: CDR1 SGHNT, CDR2 YENEEA. The CDR3 DNA reads as TGTGCCAGCAGCCGTCGAAGTAGCACAGATACGCAGTATTTT. Translation gives CASSRRSSTDTQYF.

The V gene is TRBV4-2, the J gene TRBJ2-3; maybe TRBD2 (7 bases). This CDR3 comprises 17 residues. Germline CDR1 reads LGHNA; CDR2 reads YNFKEQ. With 4 bases removed from V and 3 bases from J, the gap between germline ends came to 20 bases. The CDR3 coding sequence is TGTGCCAGCAGCCGAAAGTCGGGCAGGGGAGGGACAGATACGCAGTATTTT. Amino acid sequence: CASSRKSGRGGTDTQYF.

The chain employs TRBV6-6 and TRBJ1-5, with a tentative D call TRBD1 (5 bases). This CDR3 is built from 14 residues. In germline, CDR1 is MNHNY, CDR2 SVGAGI (reference sequence). Trimming stripped 6 bases from V and 7 bases from J, with 16 bases between. The CDR3 is CASSTFPGPQPQHF. CDR3 bases: TGTGCCAGCAGCACCTTCCCAGGGCCCCAGCCCCAGCATTTT.

J is TRBJ1-1 and V is TRBV6-7; no definite D call. TRBV6-7 is designated an ORF whose function remains uncertain. This CDR3 has 14 amino acids. Trimming left V 2 bases short and J 0 bases short, with 7 bases between. As DNA, the CDR3 is TGTGCCAGCAGTTACAGGGTAGTGAACACTGAAGCTTTCTTT. This encodes CASSYRVVNTEAFF.

The chain links TRBV28 to TRBJ1-1; D remains ambiguous. Germline V gives CDR1 MDHEN, CDR2 SYDVKM. CDR3 length: 16 amino acids. V dropped 2 bases and J dropped 0 bases, with 13 bases sitting between them. CDR3 amino acids: CASSLRQFNMNTEAFF. In DNA, the CDR3 is TGTGCCAGCAGTTTAAGGCAGTTTAATATGAACACTGAAGCTTTCTTT.

The V gene is TRBV29-1, the J gene TRBJ1-3; D is perhaps TRBD1 (5 bases). Germline V gene data show CDR1 as SQVTM and CDR2 as ANQGSEA. The CDR3 totals 11 residues. V lost 6 bases and J lost 4, with 7 bases in between. CDR3 DNA: TGCAGCGTGACAGCAGGAAACACCATATATTTT. It specifies CSVTAGNTIYF. The full variable domain, its missing parts supplied by reference TRBV29-1 and TRBJ1-3, is SAVISQKPSRDICQRGTSLTIQCQVDSQVTMMFWYRQQPGQSLTLIATANQGSEATYESGFVIDKFPISRPNLTFSTLTVSNMSPEDSSIYLCSVTAGNTIYFGEGSWLTVV.

J is TRBJ1-1 and V is TRBV19, with D tentatively TRBD1 (5 bases). The CDR3 contains 14 residues. Trimming removed 5 bases at V and 3 bases at J, with 13 bases between. From germline, CDR1 is LNHDA and CDR2 SQIVND (reference sequence). The CDR3 here is CASSAGGVDTEAFF. The CDR3 DNA reads as TGTGCCAGTAGTGCCGGGGGGGTAGACACTGAAGCTTTCTTT.

The J gene is TRBJ1-3, the V gene TRBV19, with D maybe TRBD1 (6 bases). Germline V CDR1 and CDR2: LNHDA, SQIVND (reference sequence). V lost 6 bases and J lost 1, with 25 bases in between. The CDR3 length is 19 residues. CDR3 sequence: CASRGRDTLGVGSGNTIYF. CDR3 nucleotides: TGTGCCAGTAGAGGCCGGGACACTTTGGGGGTCGGATCTGGAAACACCATATATTTT.

This chain links TRBV2 with TRBJ2-7, with a weak D call TRBD1 (6 bases). The CDR3 length is 13 residues. Trimming removed 6 bases from V and 4 bases from J, with 13 bases in between. Germline V lookup: CDR1 SNHLY, CDR2 FYNNEI. The CDR3 here is CASRPRDRYEQYF. CDR3 bases: TGTGCCAGCAGACCCCGAGACAGGTACGAGCAGTACTTC. Full variable domain (missing parts from reference TRBV2 and TRBJ2-7): EPEVTQTPSHQVTQMGQEVILRCVPISNHLYFYWYRQILGQKVEFLVSFYNNEISEKSEIFDDQFSVERPDGSNFTLKIRSTKLEDSAMYFCASRPRDRYEQYFGPGTRLTVT.

This clone occurred once. CDR3 DNA: TGTGCCAGCTCACCACCGCGGCGGGAACGTGAGCAGTTCTTC. The encoded protein is CASSPPRREREQFF. This sequence joins TRBV18 and TRBJ2-1; the D gene is possibly TRBD2 (6 bases). The CDR3 is 14 residues long. The V end was cut by 0 bases, the J end by 9 bases, with 12 bases between. The germline V gene has CDR1 KGHSH and CDR2 LQKENI. The full variable domain, in which reference TRBV18 and TRBJ2-1 provide the parts outside the CDR3, is NAGVMQNPRHLVRRRGQEARLRCSPMKGHSHVYWYRQLPEEGLKFMVYLQKENIIDESGMPKERFSAEFPKEGPSILRIQQVVRGDSAAYFCASSPPRREREQFFGPGTRLTVL.

The genes are TRBV11-2 and TRBJ1-1; tentatively, D is TRBD1 (5 bases). The CDR3 runs 13 residues. Looked up from germline, CDR1 is SGHAT and CDR2 is FQNNGV. The V gene lost 7 bases and the J gene lost 5 bases, with 14 bases spanning the gap. CDR3 loop: CASINNRGTEAFF. The CDR3 DNA sequence: TGTGCCAGCATCAATAATCGGGGGACTGAAGCTTTCTTT. The full variable domain, its missing parts supplied by reference TRBV11-2 and TRBJ1-1, is EAGVAQSPRYKIIEKRQSVAFWCNPISGHATLYWYQQILGQGPKLLIQFQNNGVVDDSQLPKDRFSAERLKGVDSTLKIQPAKLEDSAVYLCASINNRGTEAFFGQGTRLTVV.

The table lists this clone with a count of one. The rearrangement uses TRBV7-6 and TRBJ2-5; 11 bases fit TRBD2. TRBJ2-7 explains the end of the DNA better; the J call may be wrong. Germline V gene data show CDR1 as SGHVS and CDR2 as FNYEAQ. This CDR3 region has 18 residues. CDR3 coding DNA: TGTGCCAGCAGCTTAGGGGCTAGCGGGGGGCCGAGCCCCTACGAGCAGTACTTC. Encoded protein: CASSLGASGGPSPYEQYF.

This clone has a single count. The chain is built from TRBV2 and TRBJ2-5; D remains unclear. The CDR3 has 14 amino acids. Germline V lookup: CDR1 SNHLY, CDR2 FYNNEI. The germline V and J ends were trimmed by 4 bases and 1 base, with 10 bases remaining between them. The CDR3 is CASSVERSQETQYF. As DNA, the CDR3 is TGTGCCAGCAGTGTAGAAAGGAGCCAAGAGACCCAGTACTTC.

J is TRBJ1-4 and V is TRBV30; TRBD1 matches at 10 bases. CDR1 and CDR2 from the germline V gene are GTSNPN and SVGIG (reference sequence). After removal of 2 bases from V and 8 bases from J, the junction contained 11 bases not matched to a gene. The CDR3 sequence is 16 residues long. Here the CDR3 DNA reads TGTGCCTGGAGTCCGGGACAGGGGCTTCTTGGGGAAAAACTGTTTTTT. Its protein is CAWSPGQGLLGEKLFF.

V usage is TRBV29-1 and J usage is TRBJ2-3; 9 nucleotides match TRBD2. The ends lost 6 bases at V and 0 bases at J; junction bases unmatched: 4. CDR1 is SQVTM and CDR2 is ANQGSEA in the germline V gene. The CDR3 is 14 amino acids. In nucleotides, the CDR3 is TGCAGCGTCCTGCTAGCGGGGAGCACAGATACGCAGTATTTT. This gives the protein CSVLLAGSTDTQYF.

This CDR3 reads CASRPGAGQPNYGYTF. In DNA, the CDR3 is TGTGCCAGCAGACCGGGTGCGGGACAGCCTAACTATGGCTACACCTTC. This chain links TRBV6-6 with TRBJ1-2, with 7 bases identical to TRBD1. The CDR3 is 16 amino acids. From germline, CDR1 is MNHNY and CDR2 SVGAGI (reference sequence). V lost 6 bases and J lost 0; bases outside the gene matches: 10.

The V and J genes are TRBV7-9 and TRBJ1-2, with TRBD1 matching 8 bases. From germline, CDR1 is SEHNR and CDR2 FQNEAQ (reference sequence). The V gene end was trimmed by 5 bases and the J gene end by 3 bases; junction bases not matched to a gene: 8. This CDR3 has 15 amino acids. CDR3 amino acids: CASSAIGQGDYGYTF. In nucleotides, the CDR3 is TGTGCCAGCAGCGCAATCGGACAGGGTGACTATGGCTACACCTTC.

V gene TRBV19 combines with J gene TRBJ1-2, with D possibly being TRBD1 (5 bases). V was trimmed by 5 bases and J by 0 bases, leaving 10 bases between them. The germline CDR1 and CDR2 sequences are LNHDA and SQIVND (reference sequence). This CDR3 has 14 residues. This chain's CDR3 is CASSEGHPNYGYTF. CDR3 bases: TGTGCCAGTAGTGAAGGACACCCTAACTATGGCTACACCTTC.

This chain connects TRBV15 to TRBJ2-1; TRBD2 matches 7 bases. Germline-derived CDR1 and CDR2 are LNHNV and YYDKDF (reference sequence). V was clipped by 9 bases and J by 9 bases; unmatched bases: 14. The CDR3 loop spans 14 amino acids. The CDR3 nucleotides read TGTGCCACTACCATGGGCGGGGGAATGGGTGAGCAGTTCTTC. Translated, it gives CATTMGGGMGEQFF.

The rearrangement links TRBV27 to TRBJ1-5; D gene uncertain. Trimming removed 0 bases from V and 4 bases from J, with 10 bases in between. Germline V gene data show CDR1 as MNHEY and CDR2 as SMNVEV (reference sequence). The CDR3 has 15 residues. In DNA, the CDR3 is TGTGCCAGCAGTTTATCGACTGGGAGAAATCAGCCCCAGCATTTT. This sequence encodes CASSLSTGRNQPQHF.

The chain links TRBV7-8 to TRBJ2-7; 8 nucleotides align to TRBD2. CDR1 and CDR2 from the germline V gene are SGHVS and FQNEAQ. The ends lost 4 bases at V and 7 bases at J; junction bases unmatched: 9. This CDR3 contains 14 residues. This CDR3 reads CASSSGLDALEQYF. CDR3 coding DNA: TGTGCCAGCAGCTCGGGACTAGACGCTCTGGAGCAGTACTTC.

V and J are TRBV27 and TRBJ2-3, with a possible D match to TRBD2 (5 bases). This CDR3 spans 10 amino acids. V gave up 9 bases and J gave up 6 bases, with 7 bases separating them. CDR1 is MNHEY, CDR2 SMNVEV, per germline (reference sequence). CDR3 nucleotide sequence: TGTGCCAGACTAGATGATACGCAGTATTTT. It translates to CARLDDTQYF.